These T cell receptor beta chains were read from a single sample in a study of blood T cell repertoires in COVID-19. Only in-frame clones appear in the TCRdb table, and some are missing; sequencing was by immunoSEQ multiplex PCR. This table has 280,000 or so clones, approximately 85% appearing once. The sequencing sample was made of peripheral blood. These receptors were collected from a young man with active or convalescent COVID-19. CDR3s include the opening cysteine and the closing phenylalanine or tryptophan. A D gene is named only where the DNA matches it firmly. Only some rows state a clone size, as once, few, many or a class for expanded clones.

. TRBJ1-1 TRBV25-1 . CASSEEGAFEAFF TGTGCCAGCAGTGAAGAGGGCGCTTTTGAAGCTTTCTTT
. TRBJ2-7 TRBV18 . CASSPPAGGTLRSYEQYF TGTGCCAGCTCACCCCCCGCAGGAGGTACTCTCCGCTCCTACGAGCAGTACTTC
. TRBJ1-4 TRBV13 TRBD1 CASTDGPTGAEEKLFF TGTGCCAGCACCGACGGTCCGACAGGGGCGGAGGAAAAACTGTTTTTT
. TRBJ2-7 TRBV6-5 TRBD2 CASRGTSVGEQYF TGTGCCAGCCGCGGGACTAGCGTGGGGGAGCAGTACTTC
. TRBJ2-7 TRBV2 TRBD1 CARATGNYEQYF TGTGCCAGGGCGACAGGGAACTACGAGCAGTACTTC
once TRBJ2-3 TRBV7-9 TRBD2 CASSARVSGGEDTQYF TGTGCCAGCAGCGCCAGGGTGAGCGGGGGAGAGGATACGCAGTATTTT
. TRBJ2-7 TRBV9 TRBD1 CASSRQGNPYEQYF TGTGCCAGCAGCAGACAGGGGAATCCATACGAGCAGTACTTC
few TRBJ1-4 TRBV18 . CASSRSDTSRVFF TGTGCCAGCTCACGATCGGACACCTCCCGGGTGTTTTTT
. TRBJ2-1 TRBV11-3 TRBD1 CASSSETGGSYNEQFF TGTGCCAGCAGCTCAGAGACAGGGGGCTCCTACAATGAGCAGTTCTTC
. TRBJ1-2 TRBV7-2 TRBD1 CASSHQPTGTQYGYTF TGTGCCAGCAGCCACCAACCGACAGGGACTCAATATGGCTACACCTTC
. TRBJ2-1 TRBV7-9 . CASSGLNDEQFF TGTGCCAGCAGCGGACTAAACGATGAGCAGTTCTTC
. TRBJ2-3 TRBV11-2 . CASSLDGRITDTQYF TGTGCCAGCAGCTTAGACGGCAGGATCACAGATACGCAGTATTTT
once TRBJ1-1 TRBV12-5 . CASGLGVNTEAFF TGTGCTAGTGGTTTGGGAGTGAACACTGAAGCTTTCTTT
. TRBJ1-2 TRBV2 . CASSYRRGGYGYTF TGTGCCAGCAGTTACCGAAGGGGAGGCTATGGCTACACCTTC
once TRBJ2-1 TRBV10-3 TRBD1 CAISAPTGGAINEQFF TGTGCCATCAGTGCCCCAACAGGGGGCGCAATAAATGAGCAGTTCTTC
. TRBJ2-3 TRBV7-8 . CASSLPGVSTDTQYF TGTGCCAGCAGCTTACCAGGGGTTAGCACAGATACGCAGTATTTT
. TRBJ1-6 TRBV3-1/TRBV3-2 . CASSQDRIAGAGSPLHF TGTGCCAGCAGCCAAGATCGAATCGCAGGGGCTGGTTCACCCCTCCACTTT
. TRBJ2-7 TRBV6-1 TRBD2 CASSQGLAGYEQYF TGTGCCAGCAGCCAAGGACTAGCGGGGTACGAGCAGTACTTC
. TRBJ2-1 TRBV9 TRBD1 CASSTNSGTGGNEQFF TGTGCCAGCAGCACCAATTCCGGGACAGGGGGTAATGAGCAGTTCTTC
. TRBJ1-1 TRBV20-1 TRBD1 CSASRLDRGTEAFF TGCAGTGCTAGTAGATTAGACAGGGGCACTGAAGCTTTCTTT
. TRBJ1-2 TRBV7-9 TRBD1 CASSFVGQGAGGYTF TGTGCCAGCAGCTTCGTAGGACAGGGGGCGGGAGGCTACACCTTC
. TRBJ2-7 TRBV6-5 TRBD1 CASSMGQASYEQYF TGTGCCAGCAGTATGGGACAGGCTTCCTACGAGCAGTACTTC
. TRBJ1-1 TRBV11-2 . CASSLDQVTEAFF TGTGCCAGCAGCTTAGATCAGGTCACTGAAGCTTTCTTT
. TRBJ1-1 TRBV28 . CASSLFQRGDTEAFF TGTGCCAGCAGTTTATTTCAGAGAGGAGACACTGAAGCTTTCTTT
. TRBJ1-4 TRBV7-9 TRBD1 CASSPWDRGLDEKLFF TGTGCCAGCAGCCCCTGGGACAGGGGACTTGACGAAAAACTGTTTTTT
. TRBJ1-2 TRBV9 TRBD1 CASSGFGTGNWYGYTF TGTGCCAGCAGCGGATTTGGGACAGGGAACTGGTATGGCTACACCTTC
. TRBJ1-4 TRBV4-2 . CASSQDPRGYNEKLFF TGTGCCAGCAGCCAAGATCCAAGAGGATACAATGAAAAACTGTTTTTT
once TRBJ1-2 TRBV9 TRBD1 CASSSRDRSDYYTF TGTGCCAGCAGCTCCCGGGACAGGTCTGACTACTACACCTTC
. TRBJ1-2 TRBV29-1 . CSVDAWTELNYGYTF TGCAGCGTTGATGCCTGGACAGAACTTAACTATGGCTACACCTTC
. TRBJ2-7 TRBV7-9 TRBD2 CASSLVLAGAYEQYF TGTGCCAGCAGCTTAGTCCTAGCGGGGGCCTACGAGCAGTACTTC
. TRBJ2-1 TRBV7-3 . CASSLSGGANNEQFF TGTGCCAGCAGCTTAAGTGGGGGGGCCAACAATGAGCAGTTCTTC
. TRBJ2-7 TRBV5-1 . CASSLGQGFRDKTYEQYF TGCGCCAGCAGCTTGGGTCAGGGCTTCAGGGACAAGACCTACGAGCAGTACTTC
. TRBJ2-5 TRBV20-1 . CSARMRETQYF TGCAGTGCTAGAATGCGGGAGACCCAGTACTTC
. TRBJ2-7 TRBV19 . CASSSRDLTYEQYF TGTGCCAGTAGCTCGCGAGATTTGACCTACGAGCAGTACTTC
. TRBJ2-7 TRBV2 . CASRRGSYEQYF TGTGCCAGCAGGAGGGGGTCCTACGAGCAGTACTTC
once TRBJ1-5 TRBV15 . CATSRDPGNQPQHF TGTGCCACCAGCAGAGATCCAGGAAATCAGCCCCAGCATTTT
. TRBJ2-3 TRBV9 . CASSVGGLDTDTQYF TGTGCCAGCAGCGTTGGCGGGTTGGATACAGATACGCAGTATTTT
. TRBJ1-1 TRBV7-2 TRBD1 CASSFRVEGAEAFF TGTGCCAGCAGCTTCCGGGTGGAGGGGGCGGAAGCTTTCTTT
. TRBJ1-2 TRBV6-5 . CASSYRDRPYGYTF TGTGCCAGCAGTTACCGCGACAGGCCTTATGGCTACACCTTC
. TRBJ2-7 TRBV5-6 TRBD1 CASSWGQVRNEQYF TGTGCCAGCAGTTGGGGACAGGTTAGGAACGAGCAGTACTTC
. TRBJ1-2 TRBV5-1 TRBD1 CASSSEGQIYGYTF TGCGCCAGCAGCTCAGAGGGACAGATCTATGGCTACACCTTC
. TRBJ2-3 TRBV5-4 . CASRPGGSITDTQYF TGTGCCAGCAGACCCGGGGGTTCAATCACAGATACGCAGTATTTT
. TRBJ2-2 TRBV18 . CASSPSRGSTGELFF TGTGCCAGCTCACCATCCCGGGGGAGCACCGGGGAGCTGTTTTTT
. TRBJ1-2 TRBV2 . CASSVSQGNYGYTF TGTGCCAGCAGTGTATCGCAGGGGAACTATGGCTACACCTTC
. TRBJ2-1 TRBV6-1 TRBD1 CASSESMGQGADEQFF TGTGCCAGCAGTGAATCTATGGGACAGGGGGCGGATGAGCAGTTCTTC
. TRBJ2-5 TRBV11-2 . CASSPTGTQETQYF TGTGCCAGCAGTCCTACCGGGACACAAGAGACCCAGTACTTC
. TRBJ1-2 TRBV6-5 TRBD1 CASSSRGQGNYGYTF TGTGCCAGCAGCTCGAGGGGACAGGGGAACTATGGCTACACCTTC
. TRBJ2-7 TRBV6-6 TRBD1 CASRYRGLYEQYF TGTGCCAGCAGATACAGGGGATTATACGAGCAGTACTTC
. TRBJ2-2 TRBV6-5 TRBD2 CASRPSGPNTGELFF TGTGCCAGCAGACCTAGCGGACCGAACACCGGGGAGCTGTTTTTT